This T cell receptor (beta chain) is drawn from a study of T cell responses to AZD1222 COVID-19 vaccine. Of note for this clone: Its cognate antigen is unknown.

Study-wide points: Recipients of AZD1222 seropositive at baseline numbered only 6 or 7. There were vaccine-associated CD4 TCRs across spike, dominant at 160-218 and 743-854. Mostly white British, mostly female donors; authors suggested clonal diversity may be underestimated. Repertoires were sampled only after the peak T cell response.

This CDR3 is built from 17 residues. CDR1 and CDR2 from the germline V gene are MDHEN and SYDVKM. The V gene end was trimmed by 5 bases and the J gene end by 5 bases; junction bases not matched to a gene: 12. Sequencing used immunoSEQ multiplex PCR; TCRdb keeps in-frame clones, though not all of them. The sample lists approximately 150,000 clones; just over 90% were seen once. This TCR derives from an adult who received the AZD1222 COVID-19 vaccine. Here the sequenced sample was peripheral blood, taken 28 days after the second AZD1222 dose. The V gene is TRBV28, the J gene TRBJ1-2, with 12 nucleotides matching TRBD1. The CDR3 region has the DNA TGTGCCAGCAGTCTAGGGACAGGGGGCGGCGGATCATATGGCTACACCTTC. It codes for CASSLGTGGGGSYGYTF.